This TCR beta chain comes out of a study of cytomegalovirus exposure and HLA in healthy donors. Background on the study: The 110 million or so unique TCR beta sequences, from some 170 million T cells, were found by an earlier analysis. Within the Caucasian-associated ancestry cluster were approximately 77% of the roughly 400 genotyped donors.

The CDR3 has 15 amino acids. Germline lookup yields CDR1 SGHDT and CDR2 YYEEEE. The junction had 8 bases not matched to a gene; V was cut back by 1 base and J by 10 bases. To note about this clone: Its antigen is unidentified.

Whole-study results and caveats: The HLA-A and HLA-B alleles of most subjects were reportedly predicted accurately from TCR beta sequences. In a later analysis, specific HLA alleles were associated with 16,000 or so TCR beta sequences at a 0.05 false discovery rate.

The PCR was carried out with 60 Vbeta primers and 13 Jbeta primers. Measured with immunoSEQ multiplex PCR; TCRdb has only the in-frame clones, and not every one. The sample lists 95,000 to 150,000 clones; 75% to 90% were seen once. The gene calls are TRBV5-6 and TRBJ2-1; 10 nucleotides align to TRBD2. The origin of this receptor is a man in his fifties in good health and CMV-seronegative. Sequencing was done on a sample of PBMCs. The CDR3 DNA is TGTGCCAGCAGCTTGATGGCTAGCGGGGGTGAAGAGCAGTTCTTC. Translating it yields CASSLMASGGEEQFF.